A selection of T cell receptor beta chains follows, all from one sample in a study of PD-1 blockade in classical Hodgkin lymphoma. The method was immunoSEQ multiplex PCR; TCRdb's version includes in-frame clones alone and lacks a portion of them. The sample includes tens of thousands of clones, about 71% of them seen just once. This specimen consisted of peripheral blood mononuclear cells (PBMCs), obtained at baseline. The receptors stem from a human donor with classical Hodgkin lymphoma. CDR3s include the opening cysteine and the closing phenylalanine or tryptophan. A D gene is named only where the DNA matches it firmly. Some rows have no size entry. The others give once, few or many, or a class for an expanded clone.

V	D	size	J	DNA	CDR3
TRBV7-9	NA	NA	TRBJ1-3	TGTGCCAGCAGCTTAGATGGGACTAAAAACACCATATATTTT	CASSLDGTKNTIYF
TRBV7-8	NA	NA	TRBJ2-7	TGTGCCAGCAGCTTAGGCTTCGGCCCCTACGAGCAGTACTTC	CASSLGFGPYEQYF
TRBV7-8	TRBD2	NA	TRBJ2-3	TGTGCCAGCAGCCAATTTAGCGGGAGCACAGATACGCAGTATTTT	CASSQFSGSTDTQYF
TRBV21-1	NA	NA	TRBJ2-7	TGTGCCAGCAGCAGGGCCGGGACAGGGGGCTACGAGCAGTACTTC	CASSRAGTGGYEQYF
TRBV7-9	NA	few	TRBJ2-7	TGTGCCAGCAGCAGAGCTACCGAGCAGTACTTC	CASSRATEQYF
TRBV9	NA	NA	TRBJ2-1	TGTGCCAGCGATACAAATGAACAGGACCCTGGGAATGAGCAGTTCTTC	CASDTNEQDPGNEQFF
TRBV4-1	TRBD2	few	TRBJ2-1	TGCGCCAGCAGCCAATCAGCGGGGAATGAGCAGTTCTTC	CASSQSAGNEQFF
TRBV28	NA	NA	TRBJ2-7	TGTGCCAGCACCCTGGGCATGGTCGGCGAGCAGTACTTC	CASTLGMVGEQYF
TRBV28	TRBD1	NA	TRBJ2-2	TGTGCCAGTTTTGGCAGGGGGCGAAACACCGGGGAGCTGTTTTTT	CASFGRGRNTGELFF
TRBV11-2	NA	NA	TRBJ1-2	TGTGCCAGCAGCAAAGGGAACAGCAACTATGGCTACACCTTC	CASSKGNSNYGYTF
TRBV10-3	TRBD2	few	TRBJ2-1	TGTGCCATCAGTGACAGCGGGAGCTCCTACAATGAGCAGTTCTTC	CAISDSGSSYNEQFF
TRBV7-9	NA	NA	TRBJ2-7	TGTGCCAGCAGCTCACAAGGGGCTACCTACGAGCAGTACTTC	CASSSQGATYEQYF
TRBV19	NA	NA	TRBJ2-7	TGTGCCAGTAGTCCAACCGGACTACCTGAAGGGCAGTACTTC	CASSPTGLPEGQYF
TRBV6-5	NA	few	TRBJ1-1	TGTGCCAGCAGAGGAGGGTTGGGCACTGAAGCTTTCTTT	CASRGGLGTEAFF
TRBV7-8	TRBD1	NA	TRBJ1-2	TGTGCCAGCAGCTTAATGGATCCCGGGACAGGTCTTTATGGCTACACCTTC	CASSLMDPGTGLYGYTF
TRBV6-5	TRBD1	NA	TRBJ1-1	TGTGCCAGCAGTTATCGGCAGGGGGCTGAAGCTTTCTTT	CASSYRQGAEAFF
TRBV7-9	NA	NA	TRBJ2-3	TGTGCCAGCAGCTCCACCGAGAAGGGGAGCACAGATACGCAGTATTTT	CASSSTEKGSTDTQYF
TRBV7-5	NA	NA	TRBJ1-1	TGTGCCAGCAGCCCAGGACAGGGTGAAGCTTTCTTT	CASSPGQGEAFF
TRBV18	NA	NA	TRBJ1-5	TGTGCCAGCTCACCAGCGGGGGCAGGGGGCAATCAGCCCCAGCATTTT	CASSPAGAGGNQPQHF
TRBV7-2	TRBD2	NA	TRBJ2-3	TGTGCCAGCAGTTTGTTCTTTCTAGCGGGCTTCACAGATACGCAGTATTTT	CASSLFFLAGFTDTQYF
TRBV5-1	NA	NA	TRBJ2-2	TGCGCCAGCAAGATAGGAAACACCGGGGAGCTGTTTTTT	CASKIGNTGELFF
TRBV28	NA	NA	TRBJ2-1	TGTGCCAGCAGTTTTCCCCACAGCTCCTACAATGAGCAGTTCTTC	CASSFPHSSYNEQFF
TRBV5-1	TRBD2	once	TRBJ2-1	TGCGCCAGCAGCTCCCGCTCGCTAGCGGGGGGGCTTGGTGAGCAGTTCTTC	CASSSRSLAGGLGEQFF
TRBV2	NA	NA	TRBJ1-5	TGTGCCAGCAGCGTGGACGGGAATCAGCCCCAGCATTTT	CASSVDGNQPQHF
TRBV6-5	NA	NA	TRBJ2-5	TGTGCCAGCAGTTACTCGTCACAGGGCCAAGAGACCCAGTACTTC	CASSYSSQGQETQYF
TRBV28	TRBD1	NA	TRBJ1-2	TGTGCCAGCCTGTCGGACAGGGGGTTCTATGGCTACACCTTC	CASLSDRGFYGYTF
TRBV21-1	NA	NA	TRBJ2-7	TGTGCCAGCAGCAAAATCTACGAGCAGTACTTC	CASSKIYEQYF
TRBV10-3	NA	NA	TRBJ1-5	TGTGCCATCAGTGAGTCTGGGCAGGGAGGCAATCAGCCCCAGCATTTT	CAISESGQGGNQPQHF
TRBV5-1	NA	NA	TRBJ2-5	TGCGCCAGCAGCTTGAGGCCCTCCACAGGACTCCAAGAGACCCAGTACTTC	CASSLRPSTGLQETQYF
TRBV29-1	NA	NA	TRBJ2-2	TGCAGCGTTGGAGGGTCGCCAGGGCAGGGTAGGAACACCGGGGAGCTGTTTTTT	CSVGGSPGQGRNTGELFF
TRBV5-5	TRBD1	NA	TRBJ2-7	TGTGCCAGCAGCCTCGGGACAGGGGCTAGGGACGAGCAGTACTTC	CASSLGTGARDEQYF
TRBV7-2	NA	NA	TRBJ2-7	TGTGCCAGCAGCCCCGGTCCGCCCATCTCTAGGGAGCAGTACTTC	CASSPGPPISREQYF
TRBV9	NA	NA	TRBJ1-1	TGTGCCAGCAGCGTAGTTTCCGGGAGGGTGGGGAACACTGAAGCTTTCTTT	CASSVVSGRVGNTEAFF
TRBV9	NA	NA	TRBJ2-7	TGTGCCAGCAGCCCTCCCCGAGGTCACGAGCAGTACTTC	CASSPPRGHEQYF
TRBV7-3	TRBD1	NA	TRBJ1-2	TGTGCCAGCAGCCAAGGTGATACTAACAGGGGCCTCGGAGGCTACACCTTC	CASSQGDTNRGLGGYTF